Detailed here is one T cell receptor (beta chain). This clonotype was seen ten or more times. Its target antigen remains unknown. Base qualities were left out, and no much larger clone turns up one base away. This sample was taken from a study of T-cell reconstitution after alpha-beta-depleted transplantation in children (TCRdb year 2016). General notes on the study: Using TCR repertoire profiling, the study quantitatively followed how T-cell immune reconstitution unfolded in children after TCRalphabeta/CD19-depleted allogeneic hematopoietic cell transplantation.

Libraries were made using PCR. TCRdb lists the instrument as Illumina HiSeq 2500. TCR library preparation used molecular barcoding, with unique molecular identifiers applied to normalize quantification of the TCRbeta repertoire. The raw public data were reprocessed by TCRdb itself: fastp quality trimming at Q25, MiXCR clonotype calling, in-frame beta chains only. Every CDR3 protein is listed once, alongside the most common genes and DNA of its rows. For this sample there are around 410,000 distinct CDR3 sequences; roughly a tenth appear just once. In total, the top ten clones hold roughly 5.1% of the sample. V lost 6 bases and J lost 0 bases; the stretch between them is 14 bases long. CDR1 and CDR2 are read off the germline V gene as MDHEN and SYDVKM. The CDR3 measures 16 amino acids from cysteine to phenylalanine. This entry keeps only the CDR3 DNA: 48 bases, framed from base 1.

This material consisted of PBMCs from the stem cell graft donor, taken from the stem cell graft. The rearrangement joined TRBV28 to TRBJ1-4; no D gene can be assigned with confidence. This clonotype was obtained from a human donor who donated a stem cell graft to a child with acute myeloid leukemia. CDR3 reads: CASRPNMTPTNEKLFF. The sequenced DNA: TGTGCCAGCAGACCTAACATGACCCCAACTAATGAAAAACTGTTTTTT.